These 26 T cell receptor beta chains were all obtained from the same sample, sequenced in a study of T cells after yellow fever vaccination. TCRdb itself ran the 5' RACE reads through MiXCR, one entry per CDR3 protein. The sample consists of some 350,000 distinct CDR3 sequences, around 4.1% of them appearing once. Sequencing used PBMCs, obtained 5 days after the yellow fever booster vaccination. These receptors were collected from a man between 18 and 29 years old who received the YFV17D yellow fever vaccine.

The sample holds a few counts of this clonotype. J is TRBJ2-7 and V is TRBV6-6; perhaps TRBD1 as D (6 bases). The germline V gene has CDR1 MNHNY and CDR2 SVGAGI (reference sequence). V shed 4 bases and J shed 3 bases, with 19 bases lying between them. The length of the CDR3 is 16 residues. The CDR3 here is CASSSPGSDRSYEQYF. For the CDR3, the DNA is TGTGCCAGCAGTTCCCCTGGGTCGGACAGAAGCTACGAGCAGTACTTC.

This clonotype appeared many times. J is TRBJ1-1 and V is TRBV18; weak D call: TRBD1 (6 bases). The CDR3 loop spans 12 amino acids. Germline V gene data show CDR1 as KGHSH and CDR2 as LQKENI. V was cut by 2 bases and J by 8 bases, with 9 bases left in between. The chain's CDR3 is CASSPRQGEAFF. The CDR3 nucleotides read TGTGCCAGCTCACCAAGGCAGGGGGAAGCTTTCTTT.

This clonotype was counted many times. The chain recombines TRBV2 with TRBJ1-2; no firm D call. V lost 3 bases, J lost 2 bases, and 7 bases lay in between. This CDR3 is built from 13 residues. Germline CDR1 SNHLY, CDR2 FYNNEI. CDR3 DNA sequence: TGTGCCAGCAGTGATGGTGGGAACTATGGCTACACCTTC. Translation: CASSDGGNYGYTF.

This clonotype occurred many times. This chain links TRBV11-2 with TRBJ2-7; TRBD2 might be the D (7 bases). V was trimmed by 4 bases and J by 4 bases, leaving 17 bases between them. Per the germline V gene, CDR1 is SGHAT and CDR2 is FQNNGV. The CDR3 is 15 residues long. CDR3 region: CASSSSRGGAYEQYV. For the CDR3, the DNA is TGTGCCAGCAGCTCGTCAAGGGGGGGGGCATACGAGCAGTACGTC.

The V and J genes are TRBV4-3 and TRBJ2-2; TRBD2 aligns across 9 bases. J was trimmed by 6 bases and V by 4 bases; bases with no gene match: 12. CDR1 LGHNA and CDR2 YSLEER come from the germline V gene. The CDR3 is made up of 17 amino acids. The CDR3 protein is CASSPTRLRGGPGELFF. DNA for the CDR3: TGCGCCAGCAGCCCTACCAGACTGCGGGGGGGCCCCGGGGAGCTGTTTTTT.

The chain couples TRBV5-1 to TRBJ2-1; no reliable D call. Germline V gives CDR1 SGHRS, CDR2 YFSETQ. The CDR3 has 12 residues. V was pared by 1 base and J by 9 bases, with 8 bases between. The CDR3 sequence: CASSLNPGEQFF. DNA for the CDR3: TGCGCCAGCAGCTTGAACCCAGGTGAGCAGTTCTTC.

This clonotype was picked up many times. The gene calls are TRBV6-6 and TRBJ1-1; 9 bases align to TRBD1. With 2 bases clipped from V and 11 bases from J, the junction kept 15 bases outside the gene matches. Germline CDR1 and CDR2: MNHNY and SVGAGI (reference sequence). The CDR3 length is 16 residues. CDR3 coding DNA: TGTGCCAGCAGTTACCCCTGGGGGGGACAGGGCGTTTCGGCTTTCTTT. It yields the protein CASSYPWGGQGVSAFF.

This clonotype occurred many times. V is TRBV5-1 and J is TRBJ1-2; D ambiguous. There are 15 residues in the CDR3. Per the germline V gene, CDR1 is SGHRS and CDR2 is YFSETQ. Trimming pared 3 bases from V and 5 bases from J, leaving 17 bases between. The CDR3 bases are TGCGCCAGCAGCTGGCGGGCAGATCGTGATTATGGCTACACCTTC. This translates into CASSWRADRDYGYTF.

This clonotype was detected only a few times. The chain recombines TRBV2 with TRBJ2-5; 8 nucleotides line up with TRBD2. CDR3 length equals 15 residues. Germline V gene sequence: CDR1 SNHLY, CDR2 FYNNEI. The V segment lost 7 bases and the J segment 2 bases; nucleotides outside the gene matches: 9. CDR3 sequence (DNA): TGTGCCAGCAACCGAGCCGGGGGGGGACAAGAGACCCAGTACTTC. This gives the protein CASNRAGGGQETQYF.

CDR3 amino acids: CASNLRLGPTDTQYF. CDR3 nucleotides: TGTGCCAGTAATCTACGGTTAGGCCCCACAGATACGCAGTATTTT. The J gene is TRBJ2-3, the V gene TRBV19, with D hard to call. The CDR3 extends over 15 amino acids. Germline V gene sequence: CDR1 LNHDA, CDR2 SQIVND (reference sequence). Trimming removed 7 bases from V and 2 bases from J, with 16 bases in between. The whole variable domain, remainder taken from reference TRBV19 and TRBJ2-3, is DGGITQSPKYLFRKEGQNVTLSCEQNLNHDAMYWYRQDPGQGLRLIYYSQIVNDFQKGDIAEGYSVSREKKESFPLTVTSAQKNPTAFYLCASNLRLGPTDTQYFGPGTRLTVL.

A few counts support this clonotype. The chain combines TRBV5-4 with TRBJ1-1; tentative D call: TRBD1 (5 bases). This CDR3 is built from 14 residues. Trimming removed 4 bases from V and 2 bases from J, with 12 bases in between. CDR1 SGHNT and CDR2 YYREEE come from the germline V gene (reference sequence). The CDR3 loop is CASSRTGSNTEAFF. CDR3 DNA: TGTGCCAGCAGCCGAACAGGAAGTAACACTGAAGCTTTCTTT.

This clonotype was recorded at least ten times. This rearrangement joins TRBV7-9 to TRBJ1-1; D is undetermined. The ends were cut back, 5 bases at V and 5 bases at J, with 15 bases in the middle. The CDR3 loop spans 14 amino acids. Germline lookup yields CDR1 SEHNR and CDR2 FQNEAQ (reference sequence). The CDR3 sequence is CASSPRGIETEAFF. The CDR3 nucleotides read TGTGCCAGCAGCCCGAGAGGGATAGAGACTGAAGCTTTCTTT.

The chain has TRBV10-3 and TRBJ1-1; 8 bases map to TRBD1. CDR3 length equals 12 residues. V was clipped by 10 bases and J by 3 bases; unmatched bases: 4. CDR1 and CDR2 (germline): ENHRY, SYGVKD. DNA for the CDR3: TGTGCCACGACAGGGGAGGACACTGAAGCTTTCTTT. This translates into CATTGEDTEAFF.

Ten or more counts support this clonotype. The rearrangement links TRBV7-9 to TRBJ2-4; 10 bases agree with TRBD1. Germline CDR1 SEHNR, CDR2 FQNEAQ (reference sequence). V lost 5 bases, J lost 7 bases, and 5 bases stayed unmatched. CDR3 length: 14 amino acids. The CDR3 coding sequence is TGTGCCAGCAGCACCAGACAGGGGGCGAACATTCAGTACTTC. This gives the protein CASSTRQGANIQYF.

This chain uses TRBV6-5 with TRBJ1-1; TRBD1 matches at 7 bases. CDR1 is MNHEY, CDR2 SVGAGI, per germline. Trimming removed 2 bases from V and 3 bases from J; junction bases left unmatched: 0. The CDR3 consists of 13 residues. The CDR3 spells CASSYQGDTEAFF. CDR3 in DNA: TGTGCCAGCAGTTACCAGGGGGACACTGAAGCTTTCTTT.

A few counts support this clonotype. The rearrangement links TRBV7-3 to TRBJ2-3, with 13 bases matching TRBD2. This CDR3 is built from 15 residues. V lost 6 bases, J lost 0 bases, and 0 bases stayed unmatched. Germline CDR1 is SGHTA and CDR2 is FQGTGA. The CDR3 region has the DNA TGTGCCAGCAGACTAGCGGGGGGGAGCACAGATACGCAGTATTTT. It yields the protein CASRLAGGSTDTQYF.

In this sample, this clonotype turned up a few times. V and J are TRBV7-9 and TRBJ2-3; possibly TRBD2 for D (6 bases). Trimming shortened V by 6 bases and J by 5 bases, and 18 bases separated the two germline ends. Germline loops: CDR1 SEHNR, CDR2 FQNEAQ (reference sequence). The CDR3 sequence is 15 residues long. The CDR3 region is CASSPRGRKQDTQYF. For the CDR3, the DNA is TGTGCCAGCAGTCCTAGAGGGAGGAAACAAGATACGCAGTATTTT.

This clonotype was recorded at least ten times. The V call is TRBV7-6, the J call TRBJ2-2; the match to TRBD2 covers 9 bases. After removal of 2 bases from V and 4 bases from J, the junction contained 5 bases not matched to a gene. Germline V gives CDR1 SGHVS, CDR2 FNYEAQ. The length of the CDR3 is 16 residues. The CDR3 loop reads CASSLMAGGTTGELFF. CDR3 nucleotides: TGTGCCAGCAGCTTAATGGCGGGGGGGACCACCGGGGAGCTGTTTTTT.

This clonotype was counted between two and nine times. The V and J genes are TRBV9 and TRBJ2-1; D may be TRBD2 (6 bases). The V gene's germline CDR1 is SGDLS and CDR2 YYNGEE. The CDR3 is 15 amino acids. V was cut by 0 bases and J by 7 bases, with 14 bases left in between. The CDR3 reads CASSVGRGTQNEQFF. The DNA of the CDR3 is TGTGCCAGCAGCGTAGGACGGGGGACTCAAAATGAGCAGTTCTTC.

The CDR3 nucleotides are TGCAGTGCTAGGGGAGACTCGGCGAACACTGAAGCTTTCTTT. This encodes CSARGDSANTEAFF. The rearrangement links TRBV20-1 to TRBJ1-1; no definite D call. Trimming left V 3 bases short and J 1 base short, with 12 bases between. CDR3 length: 14 residues. The germline gives CDR1 DFQATT, CDR2 SNEGSKA (reference sequence).

The chain joins TRBV25-1 to TRBJ2-6; D is uncertain. This CDR3 is built from 16 residues. CDR1 MGHDK and CDR2 SYGVNS come from the germline V gene. V shed 5 bases and J shed 1 base, with 12 bases lying between them. CDR3 nucleotide sequence: TGTGCCAGCAGTCGGGTAGATAGGTCTGGGGCCAACGTCCTGACTTTC. Translated: CASSRVDRSGANVLTF.

This clonotype appeared a few times. The chain employs TRBV4-3 and TRBJ2-3, with TRBD2 identical over 8 bases. The V segment lost 3 bases and the J segment 5 bases; nucleotides outside the gene matches: 10. The V gene's germline CDR1 is LGHNA and CDR2 YSLEER. There are 16 residues in the CDR3. CDR3 in DNA: TGCGCCAGCAGCCATGAGCGGGGGCGGGGCGGAGATACGCAGTATTTT. Amino acid sequence: CASSHERGRGGDTQYF.

This clonotype has a count of ten or more. The V and J genes are TRBV14 and TRBJ1-2; perhaps TRBD1 as D (6 bases). Germline V gene data show CDR1 as SGHDN and CDR2 as FVKESK. Trimming cost V 0 bases and J 8 bases, with 10 bases left between them. The CDR3 runs to 13 residues. The CDR3 DNA is TGTGCCAGCAGCCAAGATCGGGGGCTGGGCTACACCTTC. Protein: CASSQDRGLGYTF.

The chain employs TRBV30 and TRBJ1-2, with D maybe TRBD1 (6 bases). The CDR3 runs to 14 residues. V was pared by 4 bases and J by 11 bases, with 23 bases between. Looked up from germline, CDR1 is GTSNPN and CDR2 is SVGIG (reference sequence). The CDR3 coding sequence is TGTGCCTGGACTAGGGGGAACGACCGACGGTGGTACACCTTC. Residues: CAWTRGNDRRWYTF.

This clonotype was counted at least ten times. This sequence joins TRBV5-1 and TRBJ2-7; D gene unclear. Per germline, CDR1 SGHRS and CDR2 YFSETQ. The CDR3 contains 13 residues. The ends were cut back, 4 bases at V and 4 bases at J, with 12 bases in the middle. The CDR3 is CASSLDTTYEQYF. CDR3 DNA sequence: TGCGCCAGCAGCCTGGATACGACTTACGAGCAGTACTTC. Full variable domain (outside the CDR3, taken from reference TRBV5-1 and TRBJ2-7): KAGVTQTPRYLIKTRGQQVTLSCSPISGHRSVSWYQQTPGQGLQFLFEYFSETQRNKGNFPGRFSGRQFSNSRSEMNVSTLELGDSALYLCASSLDTTYEQYFGPGTRLTVT.

This clonotype occurred many times. The rearrangement joins TRBV4-3 to TRBJ2-6; the D is unclear. Germline V gene sequence: CDR1 LGHNA, CDR2 YSLEER. The V gene lost 1 base and the J gene lost 0 bases, with 7 bases spanning the gap. The CDR3 is 16 residues long. The CDR3 sequence is CASSQGRFSGANVLTF. The DNA for the CDR3 is TGCGCCAGCAGCCAAGGACGGTTCTCTGGGGCCAACGTCCTGACTTTC.